This T cell receptor beta chain came from a study of cytomegalovirus exposure and HLA in healthy donors. Study-wide results and caveats: Investigators reported 150 to 200 TCR beta chains as tied to cytomegalovirus. Productive status was seen about 87% or about 30% of the time for most TCR beta V segments in an earlier analysis. Reports indicated that the classifier achieved high specificity and sensitivity in diagnosing cytomegalovirus status.

The germline V gene encodes CDR1 MNHNS and CDR2 SASEGT. The CDR3 is 14 residues long. PCR amplification relied on 60 Vbeta primers (plus 13 Jbeta primers). The assay was immunoSEQ multiplex PCR, and TCRdb's table has in-frame clones only and misses some. The sample lists about 170,000 clones, 70% to 80% occurring once. Details on this clone: Its antigen is as yet unknown.

The specimen was PBMCs. The source is a woman aged 45-65 years in good health and CMV-seronegative. The chain joins TRBV6-1 to TRBJ2-5, with TRBD2 matching over 10 bases. TRBJ2-7 matches the DNA end more closely, so the J call is doubtful. CDR3: CASIIAGGLYEQYF. The DNA for the CDR3 is TGTGCCAGCATAATAGCGGGGGGTCTCTACGAGCAGTACTTC.